This T cell receptor (beta chain) was sequenced for a study of blood T cell repertoires in COVID-19. The overall study: Whether acute or convalescent, the COVID-19 samples came from the United States, Italy and Spain.

Produced via immunoSEQ multiplex PCR; TCRdb's table is partial and in-frame only. The table records some 100,000 clones, approximately 85% of them present only once. The CDR3 contains 15 residues. Germline trimming cut 5 bases from V and 5 bases from J; bases unmatched to any gene: 8. In germline, CDR1 is SGHTA, CDR2 FQGTGA. The source is a woman in her sixties with acute or convalescent COVID-19. The sequenced sample consisted of peripheral blood. This sequence joins TRBV7-3 and TRBJ2-3; the match to TRBD2 covers 9 bases. CDR3 coding DNA: TGTGCCAGCAGCCGAGCGGGAGGTACGATAGATACGCAGTATTTT. Protein: CASSRAGGTIDTQYF.